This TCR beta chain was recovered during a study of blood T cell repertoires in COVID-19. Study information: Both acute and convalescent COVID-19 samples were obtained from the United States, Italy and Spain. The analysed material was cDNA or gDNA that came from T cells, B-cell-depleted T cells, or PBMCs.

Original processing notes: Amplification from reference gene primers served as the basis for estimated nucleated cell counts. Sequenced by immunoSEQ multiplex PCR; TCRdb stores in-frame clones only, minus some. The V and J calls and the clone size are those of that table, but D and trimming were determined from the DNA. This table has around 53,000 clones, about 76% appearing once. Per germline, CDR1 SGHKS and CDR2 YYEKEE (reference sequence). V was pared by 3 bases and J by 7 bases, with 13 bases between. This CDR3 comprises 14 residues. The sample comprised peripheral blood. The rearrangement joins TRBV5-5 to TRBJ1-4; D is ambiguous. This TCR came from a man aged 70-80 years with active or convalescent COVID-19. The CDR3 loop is CASSSNQRVEKLFF. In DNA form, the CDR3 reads TGTGCCAGCAGCTCTAACCAGCGGGTTGAAAAACTGTTTTTT.